Listed below are T cell receptor beta chains from one sample, sequenced in a study of blood T cell repertoires in COVID-19. The table came from immunoSEQ multiplex PCR; TCRdb's copy has only in-frame clones and leaves some out. Of 200,000 to 250,000 clones in the sample, approximately 84% were seen once. The sequenced sample was peripheral blood. These receptors all come from a woman aged 80 or older with acute or convalescent COVID-19. Each CDR3 is given with its conserved first and last residue. The order of the fields is J gene, D gene, V gene, CDR3 length, CDR3 protein. A D gene is named only where the DNA matches it firmly.

TRBJ1-5	TRBD1	TRBV19	14	CASSNTGGRQPQHF
TRBJ1-2	TRBD1	TRBV28	14	CASSPGGTNYGYTF
TRBJ2-1	-	TRBV9	16	CASSPESRTSYNEQFF
TRBJ2-6	-	TRBV19	18	CASSTRETSFSGANVLTF
TRBJ1-6	TRBD1	TRBV30	15	CAWSGTGTNNSPLHF
TRBJ2-3	-	TRBV5-5	14	CASSRTVDSFTQYF
TRBJ1-6	-	TRBV19	14	CASSMERGNSPLHF
TRBJ1-2	-	TRBV5-1	17	CASSLTSRDGPRRGYTF
TRBJ1-1	-	TRBV7-9	15	CASSYTGQFNTEAFF
TRBJ1-4	-	TRBV4-2	14	CASSQNYRNEKLFF
TRBJ2-1	TRBD1	TRBV5-1	14	CASYGRTGGSEQFF
TRBJ2-6	-	TRBV7-2	16	CASSLVGGPGANVLTF
TRBJ2-1	TRBD2	TRBV28	15	CASSSPWRGASEQFF
TRBJ1-2	TRBD1	TRBV6-1	16	CASSEASGQGVYGYTF
TRBJ2-2	-	TRBV5-1	13	CASSWESSGELFF
TRBJ2-3	TRBD1	TRBV3-1/TRBV3-2	17	CASSAYRDRGRTDTQYF
TRBJ2-2	TRBD2	TRBV18	16	CASSQTSGRNTGELFF
TRBJ1-5	-	TRBV5-5	15	CASSLAQGFNQPQHF
TRBJ1-2	TRBD1	TRBV19	14	CASSPDRGGYGYTF
TRBJ2-7	-	TRBV5-6	16	CASSLGVGSLGYEQYF
TRBJ2-4	TRBD1	TRBV7-2	18	CASSSQGALLYAKNIQYF
TRBJ2-6	TRBD1	TRBV2	16	CASSGTGLSGANVLTF
TRBJ2-1	-	TRBV7-2	17	CASSSSYSRRGYNEQFF
TRBJ2-7	-	TRBV10-1	12	CASRETGSEQYF
TRBJ1-6	TRBD1	TRBV4-1	18	CASSQERQGETYNSPLHF
TRBJ2-2	TRBD1	TRBV2	16	CASKGAGQGRTGELFF
TRBJ2-1	TRBD2	TRBV5-5	20	CASILGPSGSMVSSYNEQFF
TRBJ1-4	-	TRBV6-5	14	CASSPRQVNEKLFF
TRBJ2-3	-	TRBV7-9	14	CASNNLRQADTQYF